A selection of T cell receptor beta chains follows, all from one sample in a study of spatial heterogeneity in lung cancer. Via MiXCR, TCRdb re-called the 5' RACE reads, giving one row per CDR3 protein. The sample yields approximately 39,000 distinct CDR3 sequences, approximately 8% seen once. The sample was PBMCs, taken at follow-up. The receptors stem from a male donor with early-stage non-small cell lung cancer. The CDR3 runs from the conserved cysteine through the conserved F or W. Fields, in order: D gene, clone size, J gene, V gene, CDR3 protein, CDR3 DNA. The D gene is left open where the match is weak. Clone size, where shown, is once, few, many, or a class for clones that have expanded.

d_call: NA; clone_size: few; j_call: TRBJ1-2; v_call: TRBV7-9; cdr3_aa: CASSLDMDYGYTF; cdr3_nt: TGTGCCAGCAGCTTGGATATGGACTATGGCTACACCTTC
d_call: TRBD1; clone_size: many; j_call: TRBJ2-7; v_call: TRBV7-9; cdr3_aa: CASILGTGPYEQYF; cdr3_nt: TGTGCCAGCATCCTTGGGACAGGGCCCTACGAGCAGTACTTC
d_call: NA; clone_size: many; j_call: TRBJ2-5; v_call: TRBV11-2; cdr3_aa: CASSATSSQETQYF; cdr3_nt: TGTGCCAGCAGCGCCACTAGTTCCCAAGAGACCCAGTACTTC
d_call: NA; clone_size: NA; j_call: TRBJ1-1; v_call: TRBV4-2; cdr3_aa: CASSPTPRGAGILPMNTEAFF; cdr3_nt: TGTGCCAGCAGCCCCACCCCCAGAGGAGCAGGGATTCTCCCCATGAACACTGAAGCTTTCTTT
d_call: TRBD1; clone_size: many; j_call: TRBJ1-1; v_call: TRBV29-1; cdr3_aa: CSVRTTGVDTEAFF; cdr3_nt: TGCAGCGTACGAACCACAGGGGTCGACACTGAAGCTTTCTTT
d_call: TRBD1; clone_size: many; j_call: TRBJ2-3; v_call: TRBV5-8; cdr3_aa: CASTGQGRTDTQYF; cdr3_nt: TGTGCCAGCACCGGACAGGGGAGAACAGATACGCAGTATTTT
d_call: TRBD1; clone_size: NA; j_call: TRBJ1-5; v_call: TRBV2; cdr3_aa: CASNLDRGPQPQHF; cdr3_nt: TGTGCCAGCAACTTGGACAGGGGGCCTCAGCCCCAGCATTTT
d_call: TRBD2; clone_size: NA; j_call: TRBJ2-5; v_call: TRBV4-2; cdr3_aa: CASSQERGDQETQYF; cdr3_nt: TGTGCCAGCAGCCAAGAGCGGGGGGACCAAGAGACCCAGTACTTC
d_call: NA; clone_size: few; j_call: TRBJ1-2; v_call: TRBV25-1; cdr3_aa: CASTNNQGRGYTF; cdr3_nt: TGTGCCAGCACAAACAACCAGGGGAGAGGCTACACCTTC
d_call: NA; clone_size: NA; j_call: TRBJ2-2; v_call: TRBV19; cdr3_aa: CASSTLGVGELFF; cdr3_nt: TGTGCCAGTAGTACCCTAGGGGTTGGGGAGCTGTTTTTT
d_call: TRBD2; clone_size: many; j_call: TRBJ2-3; v_call: TRBV9; cdr3_aa: CASSVVSGGSDTQYF; cdr3_nt: TGTGCCAGCAGCGTAGTCAGCGGGGGGTCAGATACGCAGTATTTT
d_call: TRBD2; clone_size: many; j_call: TRBJ2-3; v_call: TRBV20-1; cdr3_aa: CSARDYFSTDTQYF; cdr3_nt: TGCAGTGCCAGGGACTATTTTAGCACAGATACGCAGTATTTT
d_call: TRBD1; clone_size: many; j_call: TRBJ2-1; v_call: TRBV7-6; cdr3_aa: CASSLWGGQGSYNEQFF; cdr3_nt: TGTGCCAGCAGCTTGTGGGGGGGACAGGGGTCCTACAATGAGCAGTTCTTC
d_call: NA; clone_size: few; j_call: TRBJ1-1; v_call: TRBV7-9; cdr3_aa: CASSLGQYANTEAFF; cdr3_nt: TGTGCCAGCAGCTTAGGGCAGTATGCGAACACTGAAGCTTTCTTT
d_call: TRBD2; clone_size: many; j_call: TRBJ2-2; v_call: TRBV7-3; cdr3_aa: CASSGTSDTGELFF; cdr3_nt: TGTGCCAGCAGCGGGACTAGCGACACCGGGGAGCTGTTTTTT
d_call: NA; clone_size: NA; j_call: TRBJ2-2; v_call: TRBV19; cdr3_aa: CASSEETTNTGELFF; cdr3_nt: TGTGCCAGTAGTGAGGAGACTACGAACACCGGGGAGCTGTTTTTT
d_call: NA; clone_size: NA; j_call: TRBJ1-3; v_call: TRBV2; cdr3_aa: CASSDDRPGNTIYF; cdr3_nt: TGTGCCAGCAGCGATGACAGGCCTGGAAACACCATATATTTT
d_call: NA; clone_size: many; j_call: TRBJ2-7; v_call: TRBV20-1; cdr3_aa: CSARDRATQAYEQYF; cdr3_nt: TGCAGTGCTAGAGATCGGGCGACCCAAGCCTACGAGCAGTACTTC
d_call: NA; clone_size: many; j_call: TRBJ2-5; v_call: TRBV25-1; cdr3_aa: CASSESLVTDQETQYF; cdr3_nt: TGTGCCAGCAGTGAATCCCTAGTCACGGACCAAGAGACCCAGTACTTC
d_call: NA; clone_size: many; j_call: TRBJ1-2; v_call: TRBV27; cdr3_aa: CASSFRVGGYTF; cdr3_nt: TGTGCCAGCAGTTTCAGGGTGGGTGGCTACACCTTC
d_call: NA; clone_size: many; j_call: TRBJ1-2; v_call: TRBV9; cdr3_aa: CASSVVPLRAYGYTF; cdr3_nt: TGTGCCAGCAGCGTAGTGCCCTTGAGGGCCTATGGCTACACCTTC
d_call: NA; clone_size: many; j_call: TRBJ2-3; v_call: TRBV11-3; cdr3_aa: CASSLSGDRADTQYF; cdr3_nt: TGTGCCAGCAGCTTAAGTGGTGACAGAGCAGATACGCAGTATTTT
d_call: TRBD1; clone_size: NA; j_call: TRBJ2-1; v_call: TRBV28; cdr3_aa: CASSTSGQGVGNEQSF; cdr3_nt: TGTGCCAGCAGCACTTCGGGACAGGGAGTTGGCAATGAGCAGTCCTTC
d_call: NA; clone_size: many; j_call: TRBJ2-7; v_call: TRBV5-1; cdr3_aa: CASRTGTETYEQYF; cdr3_nt: TGCGCCAGCAGAACCGGGACCGAGACCTACGAGCAGTACTTC
d_call: NA; clone_size: NA; j_call: TRBJ1-5; v_call: TRBV6-1; cdr3_aa: CASSDASANQPQHF; cdr3_nt: TGTGCCAGCAGTGATGCATCCGCTAATCAGCCCCAGCATTTT
d_call: TRBD2; clone_size: NA; j_call: TRBJ2-3; v_call: TRBV13; cdr3_aa: CASSPRSSGGFTDTQYF; cdr3_nt: TGTGCCAGCAGCCCGAGGTCCAGCGGGGGCTTCACAGATACGCAGTATTTT
d_call: NA; clone_size: many; j_call: TRBJ2-5; v_call: TRBV20-1; cdr3_aa: CSATAGGAGETQYF; cdr3_nt: TGCAGTGCCACCGCAGGGGGGGCGGGAGAGACCCAGTACTTC
d_call: NA; clone_size: NA; j_call: TRBJ1-4; v_call: TRBV7-3; cdr3_aa: CASSLNSGEKLFF; cdr3_nt: TGTGCCAGCAGCTTAAATTCAGGGGAAAAACTGTTTTTT
d_call: TRBD1; clone_size: many; j_call: TRBJ1-1; v_call: TRBV12-3/TRBV12-4; cdr3_aa: CAGQGSGTEAFF; cdr3_nt: TGTGCCGGACAGGGCTCGGGAACTGAAGCTTTCTTT
d_call: NA; clone_size: many; j_call: TRBJ1-3; v_call: TRBV18; cdr3_aa: CASSSLKSGNTIYF; cdr3_nt: TGTGCCAGCTCAAGTCTGAAGTCGGGAAACACCATATATTTT
d_call: NA; clone_size: many; j_call: TRBJ2-7; v_call: TRBV7-3; cdr3_aa: CASSLIAGATSPSIREQYF; cdr3_nt: TGTGCCAGCAGCTTAATTGCGGGGGCAACTTCCCCTTCTATACGCGAGCAGTACTTC
d_call: TRBD2; clone_size: many; j_call: TRBJ2-3; v_call: TRBV2; cdr3_aa: CASTAGLSLSTDTQYF; cdr3_nt: TGTGCCAGCACAGCGGGGTTATCGTTGAGCACAGATACGCAGTATTTT
d_call: NA; clone_size: many; j_call: TRBJ2-1; v_call: TRBV29-1; cdr3_aa: CSAYSADNEQFF; cdr3_nt: TGCAGCGCATATTCGGCCGACAATGAGCAGTTCTTC
d_call: TRBD1; clone_size: NA; j_call: TRBJ2-7; v_call: TRBV5-1; cdr3_aa: CASSSYGTGLYEQYF; cdr3_nt: TGCGCCAGCAGCTCTTACGGGACAGGACTTTACGAGCAGTACTTC
d_call: TRBD1; clone_size: NA; j_call: TRBJ1-5; v_call: TRBV20-1; cdr3_aa: CSASSSGQGYNQPQHF; cdr3_nt: TGCAGTGCTAGTTCTTCGGGACAGGGGTACAATCAGCCCCAGCATTTT
d_call: TRBD1; clone_size: few; j_call: TRBJ1-6; v_call: TRBV14; cdr3_aa: CASSRSTGGSPLHF; cdr3_nt: TGTGCCAGCAGCCGTTCAACAGGGGGTTCACCCCTCCACTTT
d_call: NA; clone_size: many; j_call: TRBJ2-3; v_call: TRBV29-1; cdr3_aa: CSVDGSFATDTQYF; cdr3_nt: TGCAGCGTTGATGGCAGTTTTGCCACAGATACGCAGTATTTT
d_call: NA; clone_size: many; j_call: TRBJ2-7; v_call: TRBV27; cdr3_aa: CASSFSHNYEQYF; cdr3_nt: TGTGCCAGCAGTTTTAGTCATAACTACGAGCAGTACTTC
d_call: NA; clone_size: few; j_call: TRBJ2-5; v_call: TRBV7-9; cdr3_aa: CASSLARKETQYF; cdr3_nt: TGTGCCAGCAGCTTAGCGCGAAAAGAGACCCAGTACTTC
d_call: NA; clone_size: many; j_call: TRBJ1-5; v_call: TRBV6-5; cdr3_aa: CASSSSEGRLATQPQHF; cdr3_nt: TGTGCCAGCAGCTCGAGCGAGGGACGGTTAGCAACTCAGCCCCAGCATTTT
d_call: NA; clone_size: many; j_call: TRBJ2-3; v_call: TRBV9; cdr3_aa: CASSRTPSATDTQYF; cdr3_nt: TGTGCCAGCAGCCGGACCCCCTCGGCCACAGATACGCAGTATTTT
d_call: NA; clone_size: many; j_call: TRBJ2-3; v_call: TRBV4-2; cdr3_aa: CASSQPGTQYF; cdr3_nt: TGTGCCAGCAGCCAACCAGGGACGCAGTATTTT
d_call: NA; clone_size: many; j_call: TRBJ1-4; v_call: TRBV29-1; cdr3_aa: CSVDGVEENEKLFF; cdr3_nt: TGCAGCGTTGACGGGGTGGAGGAGAATGAAAAACTGTTTTTT
d_call: NA; clone_size: many; j_call: TRBJ1-5; v_call: TRBV10-3; cdr3_aa: CAIRSSKGNEPQHF; cdr3_nt: TGTGCCATCAGGAGTTCCAAGGGTAATGAGCCCCAGCATTTT
d_call: TRBD2; clone_size: few; j_call: TRBJ2-1; v_call: TRBV7-2; cdr3_aa: CASSLGGLAGGLQFF; cdr3_nt: TGTGCCAGCAGCTTAGGTGGACTAGCGGGGGGTCTGCAGTTCTTC
d_call: NA; clone_size: many; j_call: TRBJ2-5; v_call: TRBV30; cdr3_aa: CAWSTGLTGGTQYF; cdr3_nt: TGTGCCTGGAGTACTGGACTAACGGGCGGGACCCAGTACTTC
d_call: TRBD2; clone_size: many; j_call: TRBJ2-1; v_call: TRBV7-2; cdr3_aa: CASSLAGGTHNEQFF; cdr3_nt: TGTGCCAGCAGCCTAGCGGGGGGTACCCACAATGAGCAGTTCTTC
d_call: NA; clone_size: many; j_call: TRBJ1-4; v_call: TRBV7-6; cdr3_aa: CASSLGTGNEKLFF; cdr3_nt: TGTGCCAGCAGCCTAGGAACAGGGAATGAAAAACTGTTTTTT
d_call: NA; clone_size: many; j_call: TRBJ2-7; v_call: TRBV2; cdr3_aa: CASHGGEYEQYF; cdr3_nt: TGTGCCAGCCATGGGGGAGAGTACGAGCAGTACTTC
d_call: TRBD1; clone_size: few; j_call: TRBJ2-3; v_call: TRBV12-3/TRBV12-4; cdr3_aa: CASFEGAADTQYF; cdr3_nt: TGTGCCAGCTTCGAGGGGGCTGCGGATACGCAGTATTTT
d_call: NA; clone_size: NA; j_call: TRBJ1-6; v_call: TRBV3-1; cdr3_aa: CASSPTSSYNSPLHF; cdr3_nt: TGTGCCAGCAGCCCGACTAGCTCCTATAATTCACCCCTCCACTTT
d_call: TRBD2; clone_size: NA; j_call: TRBJ2-2; v_call: TRBV9; cdr3_aa: CASSEGPIAGANTGELFF; cdr3_nt: TGTGCCAGCAGCGAGGGCCCTATCGCGGGGGCGAACACCGGGGAGCTGTTTTTT
d_call: NA; clone_size: many; j_call: TRBJ2-7; v_call: TRBV6-1; cdr3_aa: CASSELPGTYEQYF; cdr3_nt: TGTGCCAGCAGTGAGCTCCCCGGCACCTACGAGCAGTACTTC
d_call: NA; clone_size: many; j_call: TRBJ2-7; v_call: TRBV2; cdr3_aa: CASRSSYEQYF; cdr3_nt: TGTGCCTCCCGGAGCTCCTACGAGCAGTACTTC
d_call: TRBD2; clone_size: many; j_call: TRBJ2-5; v_call: TRBV7-8; cdr3_aa: CASSSNSGAETQYF; cdr3_nt: TGTGCCAGCAGCTCCAATAGCGGGGCGGAGACCCAGTACTTC
d_call: NA; clone_size: many; j_call: TRBJ1-6; v_call: TRBV12-5; cdr3_aa: CASGLFNGGNSPLHF; cdr3_nt: TGTGCTAGTGGTTTATTTAACGGGGGCAATTCACCCCTCCACTTT
d_call: TRBD1; clone_size: many; j_call: TRBJ2-7; v_call: TRBV3-1; cdr3_aa: CASSQRSPGQGAEYF; cdr3_nt: TGTGCCAGCAGCCAGAGATCACCGGGACAGGGGGCGGAGTACTTC
d_call: NA; clone_size: few; j_call: TRBJ1-1; v_call: TRBV7-9; cdr3_aa: CASSLAEGGHTEAFF; cdr3_nt: TGTGCCAGCAGCTTAGCAGAGGGGGGACACACTGAAGCTTTCTTT
d_call: NA; clone_size: many; j_call: TRBJ1-1; v_call: TRBV20-1; cdr3_aa: CSARVRGNTEAFF; cdr3_nt: TGCAGTGCTAGAGTCAGGGGAAACACTGAAGCTTTCTTT